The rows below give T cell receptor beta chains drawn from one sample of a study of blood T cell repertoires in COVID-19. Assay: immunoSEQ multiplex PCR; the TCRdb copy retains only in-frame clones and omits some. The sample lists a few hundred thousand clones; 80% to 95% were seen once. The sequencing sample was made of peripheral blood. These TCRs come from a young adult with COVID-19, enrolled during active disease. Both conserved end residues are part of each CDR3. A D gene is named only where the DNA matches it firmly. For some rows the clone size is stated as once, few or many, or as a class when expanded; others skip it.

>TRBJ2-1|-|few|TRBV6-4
CASSETDGSYNEQFF
TGTGCCAGCAGTGAAACAGATGGGTCGTACAATGAGCAGTTCTTC
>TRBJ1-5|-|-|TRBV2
CASSDPSLGGDQPQHF
TGTGCCAGCAGTGACCCCTCCCTCGGCGGAGATCAGCCCCAGCATTTT
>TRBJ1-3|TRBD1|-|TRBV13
CASSSRPGQALIYSGNTIYF
TGTGCCAGCAGCTCCCGCCCGGGACAGGCCCTAATCTACTCTGGAAACACCATATATTTT
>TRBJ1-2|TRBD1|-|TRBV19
CASTTGGRGYTF
TGTGCCAGTACTACAGGGGGCCGCGGCTACACCTTC
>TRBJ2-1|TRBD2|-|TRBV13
CASSSRTSGINEQFF
TGTGCCAGCAGTTCCAGGACTAGCGGGATTAATGAGCAGTTCTTC
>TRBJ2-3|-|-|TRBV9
CASSASTLGDTQYF
TGTGCCAGCAGCGCAAGCACACTAGGGGATACGCAGTATTTT
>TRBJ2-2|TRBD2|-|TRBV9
CASSVAGGLNTGELFF
TGTGCCAGCAGCGTAGCGGGAGGGCTCAACACCGGGGAGCTGTTTTTT
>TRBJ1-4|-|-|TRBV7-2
CASSQAEKLFF
TGTGCCAGCAGCCAGGCAGAAAAACTGTTTTTT
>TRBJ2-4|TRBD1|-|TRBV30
CAWSDRGMLGNIQYF
TGTGCCTGGAGTGACAGGGGGATGCTTGGAAACATTCAGTACTTC
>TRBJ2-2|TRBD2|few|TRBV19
CASSSGGSGELFF
TGTGCCAGTAGTTCCGGGGGGTCCGGGGAGCTGTTTTTT
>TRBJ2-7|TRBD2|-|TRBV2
CASLRGSGTSGFSYEQYF
TGTGCCAGTTTAAGGGGCTCTGGGACTAGCGGCTTCTCCTACGAGCAGTACTTC
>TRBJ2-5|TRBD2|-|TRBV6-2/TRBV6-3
CASSYSLNTVLAGAQETQYF
TGTGCCAGCAGTTACTCGCTCAACACCGTTCTAGCGGGAGCTCAAGAGACCCAGTACTTC
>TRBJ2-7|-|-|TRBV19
CASSTHRDWSYEQYF
TGTGCCAGTAGTACACACCGGGACTGGTCCTACGAGCAGTACTTC
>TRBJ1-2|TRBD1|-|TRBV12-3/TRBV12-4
CASRIGGVGYTF
TGTGCCAGCAGGATAGGGGGCGTTGGCTACACCTTC
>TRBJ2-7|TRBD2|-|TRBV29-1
CSVRRGGSYEQYF
TGCAGCGTAAGACGCGGGGGCTCCTACGAGCAGTACTTC
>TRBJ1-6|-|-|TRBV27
CASSLSGIVSSPLHF
TGTGCCAGCAGTTTATCCGGGATAGTCTCTTCACCCCTCCACTTT
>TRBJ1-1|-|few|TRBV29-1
CSVGSRDTVNTEAFF
TGCAGCGTAGGGTCCCGGGACACCGTGAACACTGAAGCTTTCTTT
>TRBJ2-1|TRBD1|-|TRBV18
CASSPRIEGAPYNEQFF
TGTGCCAGCTCACCACGAATAGAGGGGGCTCCCTACAATGAGCAGTTCTTC
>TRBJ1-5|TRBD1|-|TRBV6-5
CASSSSRQGDNQPQHF
TGTGCCAGCAGTTCCTCCCGACAGGGGGACAATCAGCCCCAGCATTTT
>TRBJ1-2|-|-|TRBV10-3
CAISEPGEEYGYGYTF
TGTGCCATCAGTGAACCGGGAGAGGAGTACGGCTATGGCTACACCTTC
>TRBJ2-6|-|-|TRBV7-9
CASSNSGGGAISGANVLTF
TGTGCCAGCAGCAATAGCGGAGGGGGCGCGATCTCTGGGGCCAACGTCCTGACTTTC
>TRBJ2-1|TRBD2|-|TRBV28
CASSRGLAGGNEQFF
TGTGCCAGCAGTCGTGGACTAGCGGGAGGAAATGAGCAGTTCTTC
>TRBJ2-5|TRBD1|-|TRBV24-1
CATSDWGQGGRSPVETQYF
TGTGCCACCAGTGATTGGGGACAGGGAGGGCGCTCCCCTGTCGAGACCCAGTACTTC
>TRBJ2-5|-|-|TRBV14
CASSQDRGLYFQETQYF
TGTGCCAGCAGCCAAGATCGGGGACTCTACTTTCAAGAGACCCAGTACTTC
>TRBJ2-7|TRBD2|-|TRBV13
CASSTGTSGEQYF
TGTGCCAGCAGCACCGGGACTAGTGGCGAGCAGTACTTC
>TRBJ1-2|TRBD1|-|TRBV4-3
CASSQALTTGEKGYTF
TGCGCCAGCAGCCAAGCCCTCACGACAGGGGAAAAAGGCTACACCTTC